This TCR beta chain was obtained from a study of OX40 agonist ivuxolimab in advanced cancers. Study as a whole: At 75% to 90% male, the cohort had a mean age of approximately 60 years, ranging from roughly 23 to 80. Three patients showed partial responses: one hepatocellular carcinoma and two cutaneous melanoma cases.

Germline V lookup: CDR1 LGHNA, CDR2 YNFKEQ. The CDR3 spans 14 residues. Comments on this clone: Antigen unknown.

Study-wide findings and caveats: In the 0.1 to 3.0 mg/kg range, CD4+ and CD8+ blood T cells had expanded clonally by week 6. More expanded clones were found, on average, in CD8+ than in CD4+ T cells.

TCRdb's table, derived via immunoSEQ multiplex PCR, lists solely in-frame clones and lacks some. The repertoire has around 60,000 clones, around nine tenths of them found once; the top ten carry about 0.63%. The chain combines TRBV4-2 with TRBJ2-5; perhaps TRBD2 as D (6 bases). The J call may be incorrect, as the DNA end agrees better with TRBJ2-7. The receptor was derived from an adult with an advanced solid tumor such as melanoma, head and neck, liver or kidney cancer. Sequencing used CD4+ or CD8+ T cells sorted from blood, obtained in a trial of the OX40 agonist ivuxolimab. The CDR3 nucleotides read TGTGCCAGCAGCCAAGGGGCGGGGCACTACGAGCAGTACTTC. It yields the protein CASSQGAGHYEQYF.